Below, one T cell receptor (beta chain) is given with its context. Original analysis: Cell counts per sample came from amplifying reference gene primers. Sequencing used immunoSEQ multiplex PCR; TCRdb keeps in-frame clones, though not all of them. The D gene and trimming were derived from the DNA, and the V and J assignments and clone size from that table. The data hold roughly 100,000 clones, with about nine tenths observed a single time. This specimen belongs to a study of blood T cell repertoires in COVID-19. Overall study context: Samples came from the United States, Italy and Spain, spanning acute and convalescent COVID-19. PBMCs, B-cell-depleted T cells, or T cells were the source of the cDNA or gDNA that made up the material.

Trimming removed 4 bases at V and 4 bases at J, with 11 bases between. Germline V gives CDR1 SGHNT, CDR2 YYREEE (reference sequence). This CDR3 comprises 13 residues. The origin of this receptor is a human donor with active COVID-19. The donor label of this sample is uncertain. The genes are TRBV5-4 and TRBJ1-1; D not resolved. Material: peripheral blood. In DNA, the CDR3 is TGTGCCAGCAGCCTATCGTCCGGCACTGAAGCTTTCTTT. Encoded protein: CASSLSSGTEAFF.